The 15 T cell receptor beta chains below come from one sample, sequenced in a study of vaccination and CD4 T cells after COVID-19. Sequenced with the Oncomine TCR Beta short-read assay was DNA taken from cultured CD4+ T cells. One entry per CDR3 protein results from TCRdb running MiXCR on the PCR reads. The sample contains several thousand distinct CDR3 sequences, 20% of which appear only once. As to treatment: approximately nine-day PBMC culture with coronavirus spike peptide pools or control peptides (ViraFEST assay). These receptors lack a known antigen. Sequencing was performed on CD4+ T cells from blood, cultured in vitro. Source of these receptors: a human donor who had recovered from COVID-19.

This clonotype is deemed medium-sized. V is TRBV20-1 and J is TRBJ1-2; tentatively, D is TRBD1 (6 bases). The CDR3 loop spans 14 amino acids. Germline V gene data show CDR1 as DFQATT and CDR2 as SNEGSKA (reference sequence). V shed 1 base and J shed 13 bases, with 22 bases lying between them. CDR3 in DNA: TGCAGTGCTAGAGGGGGGCCCTCCTCTATGGCTAGCACCTTC. Its translation is CSARGGPSSMASTF.

The chain recombines TRBV30 with TRBJ2-7; TRBD1 matches at 10 bases. This CDR3 region has 14 residues. V was clipped by 5 bases and J by 6 bases; unmatched bases: 10. The germline gives CDR1 GTSNPN, CDR2 SVGIG (reference sequence). For the CDR3, the DNA is TGTGCCTGGGGGGACAGGGGCCGCGACCGCGAGCAGTACTTC. Protein sequence: CAWGDRGRDREQYF. Complete variable domain (other parts from reference TRBV30 and TRBJ2-7): SQTIHQWPATLVQPVGSPLSLECTVEGTSNPNLYWYRQAAGRGLQLLFYSVGIGQISSEVPQNLSASRPQDRQFILSSKKLLLSDSGFYLCAWGDRGRDREQYFGPGTRLTVT.

The CDR3 sequence is CASSLRGSSSYNEQFF. The CDR3, as DNA: TGTGCCAGCAGCTTACGAGGGAGTAGCTCCTACAATGAGCAGTTCTTC. This chain uses TRBV7-3 with TRBJ2-1; D perhaps matches TRBD2 (5 bases). Germline CDR1 is SGHTA and CDR2 is FQGTGA. The CDR3 runs to 16 residues. The germline V and J ends were trimmed by 2 bases and 0 bases, with 11 bases remaining between them.

V is TRBV11-1 and J is TRBJ2-5, with a weak D call TRBD1 (6 bases). This CDR3 has 16 amino acids. With 1 base removed from V and 8 bases from J, the gap between germline ends came to 20 bases. In germline, CDR1 is SGHAT, CDR2 FQDESV (reference sequence). In DNA form, the CDR3 reads TGTGCCAGCAGCTTAGGGGTAGCCCCAGGGGCCTCTACCCAGTACTTC. Protein: CASSLGVAPGASTQYF.

This clonotype was counted a few times. The rearrangement joins TRBV5-4 to TRBJ2-5; 7 bases align to TRBD1. V lost 3 bases to trimming and J lost 4 bases; unmatched junction nucleotides: 6. Germline loops: CDR1 SGHNT, CDR2 YYREEE (reference sequence). This CDR3 has 14 amino acids. The CDR3 nucleotides are TGTGCCAGCAGCTCCGGACAGGAACCAGAGACCCAGTACTTC. It encodes CASSSGQEPETQYF.

This clonotype turned up a few times. The J gene is TRBJ1-5, the V gene TRBV18, with 9 bases fitting TRBD1. V was pared by 4 bases and J by 0 bases, with 7 bases of the junction left unmatched. Germline V gene sequence: CDR1 KGHSH, CDR2 LQKENI. The CDR3 has 17 amino acids. CDR3 DNA: TGTGCCAGCTCACAGCGACAGGGGGGGTATAGCAATCAGCCCCAGCATTTT. Translating it yields CASSQRQGGYSNQPQHF.

This clonotype has only a few counts. The chain carries TRBV10-3 and TRBJ2-1, with 7 bases identical to TRBD2. This CDR3 is 14 amino acids long. CDR1 ENHRY and CDR2 SYGVKD come from the germline V gene. V was pared by 3 bases and J by 9 bases, with 8 bases of the junction left unmatched. The DNA of the CDR3 is TGTGCCATCAGTGAAGGGACTACCATGCCTGAGCAGTTCTTC. It codes for CAISEGTTMPEQFF.

V is TRBV4-2 and J is TRBJ2-3; no clear D gene. Germline V gene lookup returns CDR1 LGHNA and CDR2 YNFKEQ. V was clipped by 8 bases and J by 4 bases, with 7 bases between them. The CDR3 loop spans 11 amino acids. The CDR3 nucleotides read TGTGCCAGCCGGAGCGCAGATACGCAGTATTTT. This sequence encodes CASRSADTQYF.

The gene calls are TRBV6-1 and TRBJ2-3, with TRBD2 as a possible D gene (6 bases). This CDR3 is 12 amino acids long. CDR1 and CDR2 (germline): MNHNS, SASEGT. Trimming shortened V by 7 bases and J by 2 bases, and 7 bases separated the two germline ends. The CDR3 reads CASTGVTDTQYF. CDR3 in DNA: TGTGCCAGCACGGGGGTCACAGATACGCAGTATTTT.

The chain uses TRBV6-1 and TRBJ2-7, with a possible D match to TRBD1 (6 bases). V was clipped by 5 bases and J by 2 bases, with 10 bases between them. The germline CDR1 and CDR2 sequences are MNHNS and SASEGT. This CDR3 region has 13 residues. CDR3 coding DNA: TGTGCCAGCAGTCGGACAGAAGCCTACGAGCAGTACTTC. Translating it yields CASSRTEAYEQYF.

The chain is built from TRBV10-2 and TRBJ1-2; 11 bases are shared with TRBD1. CDR3 size: 15 residues. V was pared by 6 bases and J by 1 base, with 4 bases of the junction left unmatched. Germline CDR1 WSHSY, CDR2 SAAADI. The DNA for the CDR3 is TGCGCCAGCAGAGAGGGACAGGGGGGTAACTATGGCTACACCTTC. Its translation is CASREGQGGNYGYTF.

Within the sample, this clonotype is medium-sized. V gene TRBV7-9 combines with J gene TRBJ2-7; D not resolved. The V end lost 3 bases, the J end lost 6 bases, and 9 bases lay between the germline ends. CDR1 and CDR2 from the germline V gene are SEHNR and FQNEAQ (reference sequence). There are 12 residues in the CDR3. Here the CDR3 reads CASSFSGFEQYF. CDR3 nucleotides: TGTGCCAGCAGCTTTTCAGGATTCGAGCAGTACTTC.

The chain has TRBV5-1 and TRBJ2-7; 8 positions agree with TRBD1. The CDR3 has 15 amino acids. CDR1 and CDR2 (germline): SGHRS, YFSETQ. V was pared by 0 bases and J by 5 bases, with 7 bases of the junction left unmatched. The CDR3 sequence: CASSLGQGSFDEQYF. CDR3 DNA: TGCGCCAGCAGCTTGGGACAGGGGAGTTTCGACGAGCAGTACTTC.

The chain combines TRBV12-3 or TRBV12-4 with TRBJ2-5; 8 bases are a match to TRBD1. V shed 5 bases and J 13 bases; nucleotides not matched to a gene: 21. The CDR3 totals 16 residues. The DNA for the CDR3 is TGTGCCAGCAGTCAACGGGGGCCAGGGGGCGGCTCCGGAAGGTACTTC. This encodes CASSQRGPGGGSGRYF.

There are a few counts of this clonotype. V gene TRBV2 combines with J gene TRBJ1-1, with TRBD1 as a possible D gene (6 bases). Germline CDR1 reads SNHLY; CDR2 reads FYNNEI. V was pared by 6 bases and J by 7 bases, with 15 bases between. The CDR3 contains 13 residues. CDR3 DNA: TGTGCCAGCAGACTCTTCCGGGACATTGAAGCTTTCTTT. It translates to CASRLFRDIEAFF.